The entry below describes one T cell receptor (beta chain). The clone's antigen remains unknown. The sample holds no much larger clone one base away, and base qualities are not on file. The record originates from a study (dated by TCRdb to the mid-2010s). Background for the entire study: The study set out to test whether tumor-infiltrating Tregs in breast cancer get recruited from blood Tregs or are instead converted in situ from other CD4+ T cell subsets.

Full-length TCR variable regions were amplified by 5' RACE PCR with constant-region reverse primers, followed by semi-nested PCR with Nested Universal Primer A. The ReliaPrep RNA Cell Miniprep System was used to extract total RNA, which was then reverse transcribed into 5'RACE-ready cDNA with the SMARTer RACE 5'/3' Kit. Multiplex adaptors were used to barcode full-length TCR alpha and beta libraries, and the barcoded libraries were sequenced on an Illumina MiSeq. The authors processed their data as follows. Sequencing data were pooled across the five patients for each of nine subset-tissue groups and compared by unsupervised clustering of TCR gene usage. The Morisita-Horn index, with shared sequences weighted by their contribution to each repertoire, was used to calculate repertoire similarity. TCRdb took the public reads, trimmed them with fastp at Q25, ran MiXCR for clone calling and kept in-frame beta chains. Rows are unified per CDR3 protein, each entry keeping the most common DNA and genes. V and J calls and clone size were set by TCRdb, not the authors. This sample is represented by 6,000 or so distinct CDR3 sequences; over 50% of them were singletons. The ten largest clones add up to 12% of the sample.

Overall study outcomes, separate from this receptor: Tumor memory CD4+ T cell TCR gene usage was found to cluster with blood and lymph node memory CD4+ cells and with lymph node naive CD4+ cells. Rather than covering whole repertoires, validation in the larger cohort was restricted to a single TCR beta V-J rearrangement. The TCR alpha and beta sequences of tumor-infiltrating Tregs showed the greatest overlap with tumor naive CD4+ T cells, followed by blood naive CD4+ T cells.

To purify naive CD4+ T cells, the Miltenyi Naive CD4+ T Cell Isolation kit was used, and CD25 microbeads served to deplete Tregs. Tregs, naive and memory CD4+ T cells from tumor, blood and ipsilateral draining lymph nodes of a few breast cancer patients underwent full-length TCR alpha and beta sequencing. Ficoll density gradient centrifugation was used to isolate mononuclear cells from lymph nodes or from over 40 ml of peripheral blood. FACS confirmed that the sorted cell populations were more than 90% pure. V was cut back by 6 bases and J by 2 bases, leaving a gap of 16 bases between them. The germline V gene supplies CDR1 MGHDK and CDR2 SYGVNS. From cysteine to phenylalanine, the CDR3 is 15 amino acids long. Just the 45-base CDR3 DNA is kept, in frame starting at base 1.

Material for sequencing was naive CD4+ T cells sorted from blood. Per the publication, the cell subset or site label means: naive CD4+ T cells, CD4+CD45RA+CD25-. This TCR was recovered from a female donor with breast cancer. The receptor chain draws on TRBV25-1 and TRBJ1-2, with the D gene too uncertain to name. The nucleotide sequence is given as TGTGCCAGCAGCCCAAGCGGATGGGAGAACTATGGCTACACCTTC. It translates to CASSPSGWENYGYTF.